This T cell receptor (beta chain) is drawn from a study of T cells in Graves' hyperthyroidism and ophthalmopathy. Background on the study: The initial diagnosis was the point when peripheral blood was collected, ahead of any treatment.

What was amplified from RNA transcripts were TCR beta CDR3 regions. Initially, a first-round RT-PCR of the TCR CDR3 employed the HTBI primer set. Each CDR3 protein gets one entry after TCRdb re-called the multiplex PCR reads with MiXCR. The sample records around 200,000 distinct CDR3 sequences, 15% to 20% being singletons. The authors took PBMCs from 10 ml fresh peripheral blood. The study's findings and limits: Ophthalmopathy was distinguished from stable hyperthyroidism by 13 V-J signatures. Ophthalmopathy got predicted by the model a median approximately six months before its onset.

This CDR3 is built from 15 residues. The V gene lost 1 base and the J gene lost 2 bases, with 10 bases spanning the gap. Looked up from germline, CDR1 is SGHRS and CDR2 is YFSETQ. This clonotype was recorded at least ten times. Its specificity is not known. Specimen: blood. The clonotype was recovered from a woman aged 50 to 60 with Graves' hyperthyroidism. The J gene is TRBJ1-3, the V gene TRBV5-1, with D possibly matching TRBD1 (5 bases). CDR3 region: CASSLQGPPGNTIYF. The CDR3 region has the DNA TGCGCCAGCAGCTTGCAGGGCCCCCCTGGAAACACCATATATTTT.